This TCR beta chain was retrieved from a study of cytomegalovirus exposure and HLA in healthy donors. General observations from the study: A later analysis reportedly identified an Asian-associated ancestry cluster as carrying fewer N-insertions than the approximately 730-donor mean. Sequencing artifact likely explains a cluster of highly shared sequence variants.

The primer mix had 60 Vbeta and 13 Jbeta primers. Profiled with immunoSEQ multiplex PCR; TCRdb holds only in-frame clones, not every one. Its listing shows 140,000 to 150,000 clones. V lost 6 bases, J lost 0 bases, and 16 bases lay in between. The germline V gene encodes CDR1 MNHNS and CDR2 SASEGT. The CDR3 totals 16 residues. In the case of this clone: The antigen remains undetermined.

The sequenced material came from PBMCs. This clonotype was sampled from a male donor in good health and CMV-seronegative. V usage is TRBV6-1 and J usage is TRBJ2-3; the D gene is possibly TRBD2 (5 bases). CDR3 DNA: TGTGCCAGCAGGGAATTGGTCGGGGTTAGCACAGATACGCAGTATTTT. Its protein is CASRELVGVSTDTQYF.